The clone carrying this T cell receptor (beta chain) appeared a few times. Primed by a sample-barcoded 5' primer and a J-beta primer mix, a second PCR proceeded for 7 to 11 cycles. A single record per CDR3 protein comes from TCRdb applying MiXCR to the 5' RACE reads. The sample shows over a million distinct CDR3 sequences, approximately 26% of them seen only once. This entry is derived from a study of blood T cells in healthy people across ages. This CDR3 region has 15 residues. Trimming removed 5 bases from V and 0 bases from J, with 11 bases in between. CDR1 WNHNN and CDR2 SYGVQD come from the germline V gene (reference sequence). These data were also filed under a second study, of T cells of mothers and their children.

The sequenced sample consisted of blood. The chain couples TRBV10-1 to TRBJ2-1, with a weak D call TRBD1 (6 bases). The source of this sequence is a girl aged 2-10 years in good health. CDR3 nucleotides: TGCGCCAGCAGTCAGGACAGAAACTCCTACAATGAGCAGTTCTTC. This sequence encodes CASSQDRNSYNEQFF.